These T cell receptor beta chains were read from a single sample in a study of shared clonotypes between healthy human individuals. This table comes from immunoSEQ multiplex PCR, and its TCRdb copy is limited to in-frame clones, with some not included. The table includes roughly 1,600,000 clones, 98% detected once. The sample was naive CD4+ T cells sorted from blood. The receptor source for this set is a man aged 30 to 45 in good health. CDR3s include the opening cysteine and the closing phenylalanine or tryptophan. Each record gives: clone size, D gene, J gene, V gene, CDR3 DNA, CDR3 protein. The D gene is left open where the match is weak. Size is omitted from some rows. Given values are once, few, many or a class for expanded clones.

clone size: NA; D gene: NA; J gene: TRBJ1-1; V gene: TRBV18; CDR3 DNA: TGTGCCAGCTCACCAGGGGGGGTGAACACTGAAGCTTTCTTT; CDR3 protein: CASSPGGVNTEAFF
clone size: NA; D gene: NA; J gene: TRBJ2-7; V gene: TRBV18; CDR3 DNA: TGTGCCAGCTCACCACTAGCGGTCGCGTCCTACGAGCAGTACTTC; CDR3 protein: CASSPLAVASYEQYF
clone size: once; D gene: NA; J gene: TRBJ2-7; V gene: TRBV6-5; CDR3 DNA: TGTGCCAGCAGTTACTTTGGGGGGCCGAACGAGCAGTACTTC; CDR3 protein: CASSYFGGPNEQYF
clone size: NA; D gene: TRBD1; J gene: TRBJ2-3; V gene: TRBV10-3; CDR3 DNA: TGTGCCATCAGCCCCTCGGGCGGGACAGGGGTAGATGGAACGCAGTATTTT; CDR3 protein: CAISPSGGTGVDGTQYF
clone size: NA; D gene: NA; J gene: TRBJ1-3; V gene: TRBV9; CDR3 DNA: TGTGCCAGCAGCCCCCTCAGGGAGTCCCCTGGAAACACCATATATTTT; CDR3 protein: CASSPLRESPGNTIYF
clone size: NA; D gene: NA; J gene: TRBJ1-5; V gene: TRBV19; CDR3 DNA: TGTGCCAGTAGGGAACGACAAGGCAATCAGCCCCAGCATTTT; CDR3 protein: CASRERQGNQPQHF
clone size: once; D gene: NA; J gene: TRBJ1-2; V gene: TRBV9; CDR3 DNA: TGTGCCAGCAGCGTAGGGCCCTTGAGTGTTGGCTACACCTTC; CDR3 protein: CASSVGPLSVGYTF
clone size: once; D gene: NA; J gene: TRBJ2-5; V gene: TRBV5-8; CDR3 DNA: TGTGCCAGCAGCTTGGAAATCGGGGAGGCGACCCAGTACTTC; CDR3 protein: CASSLEIGEATQYF
clone size: NA; D gene: TRBD1; J gene: TRBJ2-5; V gene: TRBV18; CDR3 DNA: TGTGCCAGCTCACCACTTGGGACAGGGCGGATAAAGACCCAGTACTTC; CDR3 protein: CASSPLGTGRIKTQYF
clone size: NA; D gene: TRBD2; J gene: TRBJ2-7; V gene: TRBV27; CDR3 DNA: TGTGCCAGCAGACTGGGACTAGCGGACCCCGGGCAGTACTTC; CDR3 protein: CASRLGLADPGQYF
clone size: NA; D gene: NA; J gene: TRBJ2-5; V gene: TRBV5-6; CDR3 DNA: TGTGCCAGCGGTTTGGAGGCAGGGAAGACCCAGTACTTC; CDR3 protein: CASGLEAGKTQYF
clone size: NA; D gene: TRBD1; J gene: TRBJ1-1; V gene: TRBV5-5; CDR3 DNA: TGTGCCAGCAGCTTCACCGGGACAGGGTACACTGAAGCTTTCTTT; CDR3 protein: CASSFTGTGYTEAFF
clone size: NA; D gene: TRBD2; J gene: TRBJ2-2; V gene: TRBV29-1; CDR3 DNA: TGCAGCGTGGCGACTAGCGGGAGGAGTAACGGGGAGCTGTTTTTT; CDR3 protein: CSVATSGRSNGELFF
clone size: NA; D gene: NA; J gene: TRBJ1-1; V gene: TRBV6-1; CDR3 DNA: TGTGCCAGCAGTGAAGCGCCGGGACAGAACACTGAAGCTTTCTTT; CDR3 protein: CASSEAPGQNTEAFF
clone size: NA; D gene: NA; J gene: TRBJ2-3; V gene: TRBV10-1; CDR3 DNA: TGCGCCAGCAGTGAGCCACCACTACCGATGATTGGGAAGGATACGCAGTATTTT; CDR3 protein: CASSEPPLPMIGKDTQYF
clone size: once; D gene: NA; J gene: TRBJ2-7; V gene: TRBV28; CDR3 DNA: TGTGCCAGCAGTCCCTTTTCCTACGAGCAGTACTTC; CDR3 protein: CASSPFSYEQYF
clone size: NA; D gene: TRBD2; J gene: TRBJ2-2; V gene: TRBV27; CDR3 DNA: TGTGCCAGCAGGGGACTAGCGGGCCCCGGGGAGCTGTTTTTT; CDR3 protein: CASRGLAGPGELFF
clone size: NA; D gene: TRBD1; J gene: TRBJ2-2; V gene: TRBV7-2; CDR3 DNA: TGTGCCAGCAGCTTCCGGCAGGGGGCCACCGGGGAGCTGTTTTTT; CDR3 protein: CASSFRQGATGELFF
clone size: NA; D gene: TRBD1; J gene: TRBJ2-7; V gene: TRBV4-1; CDR3 DNA: TGCGCCAGCAGCCGCCCGGGACAGGGTCAATACGAGCAGTACTTC; CDR3 protein: CASSRPGQGQYEQYF
clone size: NA; D gene: NA; J gene: TRBJ1-4; V gene: TRBV5-1; CDR3 DNA: TGCGCCAGCAGCTTGGGTCCACCCAGTAATGAAAAACTGTTTTTT; CDR3 protein: CASSLGPPSNEKLFF
clone size: NA; D gene: TRBD2; J gene: TRBJ2-3; V gene: TRBV18; CDR3 DNA: TGTGCCAGCTCACCACTTGAGCGGGAGCAGTATTTT; CDR3 protein: CASSPLEREQYF
clone size: NA; D gene: TRBD2; J gene: TRBJ2-7; V gene: TRBV5-1; CDR3 DNA: TGCGCCAGCAGCTTTTCGCCATCTAGCGGGAGTAGGCCGTACGAGCAGTACTTC; CDR3 protein: CASSFSPSSGSRPYEQYF
clone size: NA; D gene: NA; J gene: TRBJ1-2; V gene: TRBV4-1; CDR3 DNA: TGCGCCAGCAGCTCTCCGCAAAAGCAGGGAATCTATGGCTACACCTTC; CDR3 protein: CASSSPQKQGIYGYTF
clone size: NA; D gene: NA; J gene: TRBJ2-2; V gene: TRBV10-1; CDR3 DNA: TGCGCCAGCAGTGACAGGAGCTTCGGGGAGCTGTTTTTT; CDR3 protein: CASSDRSFGELFF
clone size: NA; D gene: NA; J gene: TRBJ2-2; V gene: TRBV21-1; CDR3 DNA: TGTGCCAGCAGGATGGCAACCGGGGAGCTGTTTTTT; CDR3 protein: CASRMATGELFF
clone size: NA; D gene: TRBD1; J gene: TRBJ2-7; V gene: TRBV7-2; CDR3 DNA: TGTGCCAGCAGCTTAGGTGGGTTGACAGGGCTCGAGCAGTACTTC; CDR3 protein: CASSLGGLTGLEQYF
clone size: once; D gene: NA; J gene: TRBJ1-1; V gene: TRBV18; CDR3 DNA: TGTGCCAGCTCACCCCCCGGGAAACTGAACACTGAAGCTTTCTTT; CDR3 protein: CASSPPGKLNTEAFF
clone size: NA; D gene: NA; J gene: TRBJ2-3; V gene: TRBV11-3; CDR3 DNA: TGTGCCAGCAGCCAAGGACTTCTAACGGGCACAGATACGCAGTATTTT; CDR3 protein: CASSQGLLTGTDTQYF
clone size: once; D gene: NA; J gene: TRBJ2-3; V gene: TRBV10-3; CDR3 DNA: TGTGCCATCAGTGTGGGCGGGACCCAAGCAAGCACAGATACGCAGTATTTT; CDR3 protein: CAISVGGTQASTDTQYF
clone size: NA; D gene: TRBD1; J gene: TRBJ2-2; V gene: TRBV5-1; CDR3 DNA: TGCGCCAGCAGCTCTGGGACAGGGGTAACGGGGGAGCTGTTTTTT; CDR3 protein: CASSSGTGVTGELFF
clone size: NA; D gene: TRBD1; J gene: TRBJ1-5; V gene: TRBV19; CDR3 DNA: TGTGCCAGTAGTATGCCGAGGGGGCAAGGGCAGCCCCAGCATTTT; CDR3 protein: CASSMPRGQGQPQHF
clone size: NA; D gene: TRBD2; J gene: TRBJ2-7; V gene: TRBV7-8; CDR3 DNA: TGTGCCAGCAGCGCCTCGGGACTAGCGGGACGGGGGCACGAGCAGTACTTC; CDR3 protein: CASSASGLAGRGHEQYF
clone size: once; D gene: NA; J gene: TRBJ1-1; V gene: TRBV29-1; CDR3 DNA: TGCAGCGTTGTCAGAGACACTGAAGCTTTCTTT; CDR3 protein: CSVVRDTEAFF
clone size: NA; D gene: NA; J gene: TRBJ1-1; V gene: TRBV5-5; CDR3 DNA: TGTGCCAGCAGCTTGGGTGGGCAGGGACCTGAAGCTTTCTTT; CDR3 protein: CASSLGGQGPEAFF
clone size: NA; D gene: NA; J gene: TRBJ2-5; V gene: TRBV5-1; CDR3 DNA: TGCGCCAGCAGCTTCTCCTCGGGTAGACCCAGGGAGACCCAGTACTTC; CDR3 protein: CASSFSSGRPRETQYF
clone size: once; D gene: NA; J gene: TRBJ2-5; V gene: TRBV5-1; CDR3 DNA: TGCGCCAGCAGCTTGGGTCAGGGTGACATAGAGACCCAGTACTTC; CDR3 protein: CASSLGQGDIETQYF
clone size: NA; D gene: NA; J gene: TRBJ1-5; V gene: TRBV7-6; CDR3 DNA: TGTGCCAGCAGCTTAGTCGGGGGCAATCAGCCCCAGCATTTT; CDR3 protein: CASSLVGGNQPQHF
clone size: NA; D gene: TRBD2; J gene: TRBJ2-7; V gene: TRBV5-4; CDR3 DNA: TGTGCCAGCAGCTCCGAGAGCGGGAGGGCTCAATACGAGCAGTACTTC; CDR3 protein: CASSSESGRAQYEQYF
clone size: NA; D gene: NA; J gene: TRBJ2-1; V gene: TRBV14; CDR3 DNA: TGTGCCAGCAGCCTATCGATGGTGTACAATGAGCAGTTCTTC; CDR3 protein: CASSLSMVYNEQFF
clone size: NA; D gene: NA; J gene: TRBJ2-7; V gene: TRBV19; CDR3 DNA: TGTGCCAGTAGTATTTGGGACATACCCTACGAGCAGTACTTC; CDR3 protein: CASSIWDIPYEQYF
clone size: NA; D gene: NA; J gene: TRBJ1-1; V gene: TRBV11-2; CDR3 DNA: TGTGCCAGCAGCTTTAAACCGAACACTGAAGCTTTCTTT; CDR3 protein: CASSFKPNTEAFF
clone size: NA; D gene: NA; J gene: TRBJ1-2; V gene: TRBV28; CDR3 DNA: TGTGCCAGCAGTCTTCAGGCTAACTATGGCTACACCTTC; CDR3 protein: CASSLQANYGYTF
clone size: once; D gene: NA; J gene: TRBJ2-5; V gene: TRBV29-1; CDR3 DNA: TGCAGCGTCGCGGGACAGTGGAATCAAGAGACCCAGTACTTC; CDR3 protein: CSVAGQWNQETQYF
clone size: NA; D gene: NA; J gene: TRBJ2-1; V gene: TRBV5-1; CDR3 DNA: TGCGCCAGCAGCTTGGACGTCAGCTCCTACAATGAGCAGTTCTTC; CDR3 protein: CASSLDVSSYNEQFF
clone size: NA; D gene: NA; J gene: TRBJ1-4; V gene: TRBV9; CDR3 DNA: TGTGCCAGCAGCGTCCAACAGGGTGGAGCTAATGAAAAACTGTTTTTT; CDR3 protein: CASSVQQGGANEKLFF
clone size: NA; D gene: NA; J gene: TRBJ2-2; V gene: TRBV15; CDR3 DNA: TGTGCCACCAGCAGAGAGAGGCAGTTAAACACCGGGGAGCTGTTTTTT; CDR3 protein: CATSRERQLNTGELFF
clone size: once; D gene: NA; J gene: TRBJ2-3; V gene: TRBV7-9; CDR3 DNA: TGTGCCAGCACCCAGGTCGCAGATACGCAGTATTTT; CDR3 protein: CASTQVADTQYF
clone size: NA; D gene: NA; J gene: TRBJ2-7; V gene: TRBV5-1; CDR3 DNA: TGCGCCAGCAGCCCCCCCAACAGCGGAGTAAGGTTCACCTACGAGCAGTACTTC; CDR3 protein: CASSPPNSGVRFTYEQYF
clone size: NA; D gene: NA; J gene: TRBJ2-1; V gene: TRBV28; CDR3 DNA: TGTGCCAGCAGTCCGGCCGATACGTCCTACAATGAGCAGTTCTTC; CDR3 protein: CASSPADTSYNEQFF
clone size: NA; D gene: TRBD1; J gene: TRBJ1-5; V gene: TRBV28; CDR3 DNA: TGTGCCAGCAGGCAGGGGGGATCGAGAAATCAGCCCCAGCATTTT; CDR3 protein: CASRQGGSRNQPQHF
clone size: NA; D gene: NA; J gene: TRBJ2-2; V gene: TRBV2; CDR3 DNA: TGTGCCAGCAATGGGGGGAACACCGGGGAGCTGTTTTTT; CDR3 protein: CASNGGNTGELFF
clone size: once; D gene: NA; J gene: TRBJ2-5; V gene: TRBV9; CDR3 DNA: TGTGCCAGCAGCGTAGAGGGGTATCAAGAGACCCAGTACTTC; CDR3 protein: CASSVEGYQETQYF
clone size: NA; D gene: NA; J gene: TRBJ1-1; V gene: TRBV18; CDR3 DNA: TGTGCCAGCTCACCATCAGCGGGTGGCACTGAAGCTTTCTTT; CDR3 protein: CASSPSAGGTEAFF